This TCR beta chain was recorded in a study of control samples from healthy donors and cancer patients. The assay was immunoSEQ multiplex PCR, and TCRdb's table has in-frame clones only and misses some. In the table there are around 140,000 clones, about 93% of which are singletons. The CDR3 sequence is 13 residues long. V was trimmed by 2 bases and J by 8 bases, leaving 12 bases between them. Germline values: CDR1 SNHLY, CDR2 FYNNEI. Material for sequencing was blood. The chain is built from TRBV2 and TRBJ1-2; possibly TRBD1 for D (5 bases). This TCR derives from a man aged 35 to 55 in good health. CDR3 sequence reads: CASSESQGYGYTF. CDR3 nucleotides: TGTGCCAGCAGTGAATCTCAGGGATACGGCTACACCTTC.